These T cell receptor beta chains were read from a single sample in a study of human T cells and chemical hapten exposure. TCRdb processed the RACE reads anew with MiXCR; each CDR3 protein has one entry. The sample shows roughly 180,000 distinct CDR3 sequences, 20% to 25% of them seen only once. The specimen comprised whole blood, sampled in connection with sensitization to the hapten diphenylcyclopropenone (DPC). The receptors derive from a woman aged 45-59 years with alopecia areata. Some clones in this sample may be carry-over from other donors' samples. Each CDR3 is given with its conserved first and last residue. D genes are given only for firm matches. Size is stated for part of the rows, as once, few or many counts, or as a class when the clone is expanded.

TGTGCCAGCAGCGTAGAATTCAGCGCCTACGAGCAGTACTTC	CASSVEFSAYEQYF	.	TRBV9	TRBJ2-7	.
TGTGCCAGCAGCACGAACCGGGTCCCCACAGATACGCAGTATTTT	CASSTNRVPTDTQYF	.	TRBV7-2	TRBJ2-3	.
TGCGCCAGCAGCCAAGAGGGCTCGGAGGGGCTTAGGGAGCAGTTCTTC	CASSQEGSEGLREQFF	.	TRBV4-1	TRBJ2-1	few
TGTGCCAGCTCCACCAGGGCGGGCGAGCAGTACTTC	CASSTRAGEQYF	.	TRBV18	TRBJ2-7	.
TGCGCCAGCAGCTTAATCAGGGCATCGACCTCCTCGGATGGCTACACCTTC	CASSLIRASTSSDGYTF	.	TRBV5-1	TRBJ1-2	.
TGCGCCAGCAGCTCTGGGGGGCCCTTTCAGTATTTT	CASSSGGPFQYF	.	TRBV10-1	TRBJ2-3	few
TGTGCCAGCAGCTTCTCCTCACTAACCACCGGGACGAAATACAATTCACCCCTCCACTTT	CASSFSSLTTGTKYNSPLHF	.	TRBV13	TRBJ1-6	.
TGTGCCAGCAGCCAAGACCCGGGAGGGCCTTTAGATACGCAGTATTTT	CASSQDPGGPLDTQYF	TRBD2	TRBV3-1	TRBJ2-3	many
TGTGCCAGCAGTCCCCGACTAGCGGGAGGGGACAATGAGCAGTTCTTC	CASSPRLAGGDNEQFF	TRBD2	TRBV12-3/TRBV12-4	TRBJ2-1	.
TGCGCCAGCAGCAAGGAAGGGACAGGGCACGAGCAGTACTTC	CASSKEGTGHEQYF	TRBD1	TRBV5-1	TRBJ2-7	many
TGCAGTGTCCTCCTAGCGGGAGCCTACAATGAGCAGTTCTTC	CSVLLAGAYNEQFF	TRBD2	TRBV20-1	TRBJ2-1	.
TGCGCCAGCAGCTTTGGGACTAGCGGGAACACCGGGGAGCTGTTTTTT	CASSFGTSGNTGELFF	TRBD2	TRBV5-1	TRBJ2-2	few
TGTGCCAGCACGAGGGGAAGTAGCAATCAGCCCCAGCATTTT	CASTRGSSNQPQHF	.	TRBV6-2/TRBV6-3	TRBJ1-5	.
TGTGCCAGCAGCTTTTTAGGGGAAGGCAGGGTGACTGAAGCTTTCTTT	CASSFLGEGRVTEAFF	.	TRBV11-2	TRBJ1-1	.
TGCGCCAGCAGCTTGGAAGGGGCAAATTCGGCTTTCTTT	CASSLEGANSAFF	.	TRBV5-1	TRBJ1-1	few
TGTGCCAGCAGTTACCTAGGGCCGAACACTGAAGCTTTCTTT	CASSYLGPNTEAFF	.	TRBV6-2/TRBV6-3	TRBJ1-1	few
TGCAGTGCTACCGAGCGGGATCGTAGCACAGATACGCAGTATTTT	CSATERDRSTDTQYF	TRBD2	TRBV20-1	TRBJ2-3	.
TGCAGCGTCCGAGAGAGCTCCTACGAGCAGTACTTC	CSVRESSYEQYF	.	TRBV29-1	TRBJ2-7	many
TGTGCCAGCAGCTTAGCAGGGGCCACTGAAGCTTTCTTT	CASSLAGATEAFF	.	TRBV7-9	TRBJ1-1	few
TGCGCCAGCAGCCCTGGAGGGCTAGGTGGGACTGAAGCTTTCTTT	CASSPGGLGGTEAFF	.	TRBV5-1	TRBJ1-1	few
TGCGCCAGCAGCTTGTGGCTCGCCACAGATACGCAGTATTTT	CASSLWLATDTQYF	.	TRBV5-1	TRBJ2-3	few
TGCAGTGCTCATACGGGGCTCGTATATGGCTACACCTTC	CSAHTGLVYGYTF	.	TRBV20-1	TRBJ1-2	.
TGTGCCAGCAGCAACAGGGATTATGGCTACACCTTC	CASSNRDYGYTF	.	TRBV21-1	TRBJ1-2	.
TGCGCCAGCAGCTCCCGGGACATTACCTCCTCCTACGAGCAGTACTTC	CASSSRDITSSYEQYF	.	TRBV5-1	TRBJ2-7	.
TGCAGCGTTGGACTAGCGGGATCCGCCTCCTACAATGAGCAGTTCTTC	CSVGLAGSASYNEQFF	TRBD2	TRBV29-1	TRBJ2-1	many
TGTGCCAGCAGCTTAATACTAGCGTCTGGACGGGCCCAGTACTTC	CASSLILASGRAQYF	TRBD2	TRBV7-2	TRBJ2-5	.
TGCAGTGCTAGACCGAGACTACTCTCCTACAATGAGCAGTTCTTC	CSARPRLLSYNEQFF	.	TRBV20-1	TRBJ2-1	few
TGCAGTGCCAACGGGGGAGCGGGAGTTGGCAATGAGCAGTTCTTC	CSANGGAGVGNEQFF	TRBD2	TRBV20-1	TRBJ2-1	.
TGCAGTGCTAGAGCTCTAGCGCTGTCTTACGAGCAGTACTTC	CSARALALSYEQYF	.	TRBV20-1	TRBJ2-7	.
TGCGCCAGCAGCGCAGCACCGGGACAAAACACCGGGGAGCTGTTTTTT	CASSAAPGQNTGELFF	.	TRBV5-1	TRBJ2-2	.
TGCAGTGCTAGCGGAGACAGGTCAGCTTGGGGCTACACCTTC	CSASGDRSAWGYTF	.	TRBV20-1	TRBJ1-2	.
TGTGCCAGCACCCGTGGACGAAACACCGGGGAGCTGTTTTTT	CASTRGRNTGELFF	.	TRBV27	TRBJ2-2	.
TGTGCCAGCAGCCCCAGGCGGGTACCCACAGATACGCAGTATTTT	CASSPRRVPTDTQYF	.	TRBV11-2	TRBJ2-3	.
TGCGCCAGCAGCCCACTAGGATTTGAGCAGTTCTTC	CASSPLGFEQFF	.	TRBV5-1	TRBJ2-1	few
TGTGCCAGCAGCGCGGGACTAGCGGGAGTCTACGAGCAGTACTTC	CASSAGLAGVYEQYF	TRBD2	TRBV5-4	TRBJ2-7	.
TGTGCCAGCAGCGGCAGGGGGCTTACTGGCGGGGAGCTGTTTTTT	CASSGRGLTGGELFF	TRBD1	TRBV7-3	TRBJ2-2	.
TGTGCCAGCAGTGGCCCCTCCAGCGGAACCTACAATGAGCAGTTCTTC	CASSGPSSGTYNEQFF	.	TRBV2	TRBJ2-1	many
TGTGCCAGCACGGACAGGGTTTACGAGCAGTACTTC	CASTDRVYEQYF	TRBD1	TRBV12-3/TRBV12-4	TRBJ2-7	.
TGCGCCAGCAGCGTATCGGGACAGCCAGGGGGCGAGCAGTACTTC	CASSVSGQPGGEQYF	TRBD1	TRBV5-1	TRBJ2-7	.
TGTGCCAGCAGCCGGGACTCCTTTATGAACACCGGGGAGCTGTTTTTT	CASSRDSFMNTGELFF	.	TRBV7-6	TRBJ2-2	.
TGTGCCAGCAGACAGGGGGGGAACACTGAAGCTTTCTTT	CASRQGGNTEAFF	TRBD1	TRBV9	TRBJ1-1	few
TGCAGTGCTAGAGATTCGGGGGCGGCGAGCTCCTACAATGAGCAGTTCTTC	CSARDSGAASSYNEQFF	.	TRBV20-1	TRBJ2-1	many
TGTGCCACCAGTGATGCTAGCGGGAGCACCTACAATGAGCAGTTCTTC	CATSDASGSTYNEQFF	TRBD2	TRBV24-1	TRBJ2-1	.
TGCAGTGCTAGATGGGCAGGGGGTAACAATCAGCCCCAGCATTTT	CSARWAGGNNQPQHF	TRBD1	TRBV20-1	TRBJ1-5	few
TGTGCCAGCAGCTTAGGACTAGCGGGAAGTGAGCAGTTCTTC	CASSLGLAGSEQFF	TRBD2	TRBV7-9	TRBJ2-1	few
TGCAGTGCTAGACACACAGGGGTGGTGAACACTGAAGCTTTCTTT	CSARHTGVVNTEAFF	TRBD1	TRBV20-1	TRBJ1-1	few
TGCAGTGCTAGGAGGCAGGGGTTTGAAAAACTGTTTTTT	CSARRQGFEKLFF	.	TRBV20-1	TRBJ1-4	.
TGTGCCAGCAGCTTAACCGGGGCCAACGTCCTGACTTTC	CASSLTGANVLTF	.	TRBV5-6	TRBJ2-6	.
TGTGCCAGCAGTTACTCAACCCCGAGGGCTGAAGCTTTCTTT	CASSYSTPRAEAFF	.	TRBV6-5	TRBJ1-1	.
TGTGCCAGCAGTGTGTCAGGGGGGGACTATGGCTACACCTTC	CASSVSGGDYGYTF	TRBD1	TRBV2	TRBJ1-2	few
TGCAGCGCCTACTTGCGGGACAGGGGGCTACCCGATACGCAGTATTTT	CSAYLRDRGLPDTQYF	TRBD1	TRBV29-1	TRBJ2-3	few
TGTGCCAGCAGCCAAGGCAGGAGCAATGAGCAGTTCTTC	CASSQGRSNEQFF	.	TRBV5-4	TRBJ2-1	few
TGTGCCAGCAGCGTAGGTGTTTCCGCTACACCAGATACGCAGTATTTT	CASSVGVSATPDTQYF	.	TRBV9	TRBJ2-3	few
TGTGCCAGCAGCTTAGGGTCCGGGACACCATACTACGAGCAGTACTTC	CASSLGSGTPYYEQYF	.	TRBV11-1	TRBJ2-7	few
TGTGCCAGCAGCTCTCTAGTTAGCGGGTACAATGAGCAGTTCTTC	CASSSLVSGYNEQFF	TRBD2	TRBV7-6	TRBJ2-1	.
TGTGCCAGCAGCTTCCACCGGGACAGGGAGGCTATAGGCAATCAGCCCCAGCATTTT	CASSFHRDREAIGNQPQHF	TRBD1	TRBV7-8	TRBJ1-5	.